This T cell receptor beta chain was documented in a study of beta chain features in type 1 diabetes. About the research overall: Patients looked much like healthy donors when it came to age, gender and cell yields.

CDR1 and CDR2 from the germline V gene are KGHSH and LQKENI. The CDR3 runs 14 residues. V lost 2 bases, J lost 2 bases, and 6 bases lay in between. Since all of the isolated RNA was reverse transcribed, expressed TCRB transcripts were what got sequenced. TCRdb's copy holds only in-frame clones and misses some; the assay was immunoSEQ multiplex PCR. This sample carries about 130,000 clones, just over 9% of them seen once, and the ten largest clones take about 0.61%. Sequenced material: central memory CD4+ T cells from blood. The sequence came from a man younger than 30 in good health. V is TRBV18 and J is TRBJ2-2; the D is unclear. As DNA, the CDR3 is TGTGCCAGCTCACCATCCGTCAACACCGGGGAGCTGTTTTTT. This sequence encodes CASSPSVNTGELFF.